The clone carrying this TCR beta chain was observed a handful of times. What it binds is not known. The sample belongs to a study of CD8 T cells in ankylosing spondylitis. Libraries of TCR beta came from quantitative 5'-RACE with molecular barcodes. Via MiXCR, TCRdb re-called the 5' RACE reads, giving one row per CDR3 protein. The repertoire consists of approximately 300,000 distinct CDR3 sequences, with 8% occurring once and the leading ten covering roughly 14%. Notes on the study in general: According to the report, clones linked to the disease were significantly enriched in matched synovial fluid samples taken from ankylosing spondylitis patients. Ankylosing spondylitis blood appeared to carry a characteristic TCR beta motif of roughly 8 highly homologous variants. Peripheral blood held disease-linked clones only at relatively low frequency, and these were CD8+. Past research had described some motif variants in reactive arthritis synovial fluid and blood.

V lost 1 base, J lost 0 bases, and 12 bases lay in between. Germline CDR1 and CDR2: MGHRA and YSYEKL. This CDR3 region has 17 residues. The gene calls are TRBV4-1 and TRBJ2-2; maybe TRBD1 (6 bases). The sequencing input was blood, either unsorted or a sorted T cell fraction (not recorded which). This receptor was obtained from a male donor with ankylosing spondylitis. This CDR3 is CASSQGKRTANTGELFF. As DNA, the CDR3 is TGCGCCAGCAGCCAAGGAAAGCGGACAGCGAACACCGGGGAGCTGTTTTTT.